The 15 T cell receptor beta chains listed next were all sequenced from one sample in a study of Ad26.COV2.S vaccination and SARS-CoV-2 variants. The treatment was: approximately 18 received Ad26.COV2.S at low or high dose, single or two shots; about 5 received placebo; per-sample allocation not given. Sampling was performed 63 days after the first vaccine or placebo injection. Sequencing was performed with immunoSEQ multiplex PCR; in TCRdb, only in-frame clones are kept and a portion is missing. Of around 400,000 clones in the sample, 75% to 95% were seen once. Source: peripheral blood, taken in a trial of Ad26.COV2.S vaccine versus placebo. The receptors derive from a person aged 18-60 years who received the Ad26.COV2.S COVID-19 vaccine or a placebo.

The chain couples TRBV6-1 to TRBJ1-2; unclear D gene. Germline V lookup: CDR1 MNHNS, CDR2 SASEGT. Trimming removed 2 bases from V and 8 bases from J, with 9 bases in between. The CDR3 has 12 residues. CDR3 in amino acids: CASSEWGWGYTF. The CDR3 DNA sequence: TGTGCCAGCAGTGAATGGGGATGGGGCTACACCTTC.

V and J are TRBV7-2 and TRBJ2-3; D not resolved. Trimming pared 2 bases from V and 2 bases from J, leaving 11 bases between. The germline CDR1 and CDR2 sequences are SGHTA and FQGNSA. This CDR3 is built from 15 residues. The DNA of the CDR3 is TGTGCCAGCAGCTTAAGTGGACCCCTCACAGATACGCAGTATTTT. It is translated as CASSLSGPLTDTQYF.

The V gene is TRBV18, the J gene TRBJ1-1; D is ambiguous. Germline lookup yields CDR1 KGHSH and CDR2 LQKENI. Trimming took 3 bases from V and 0 from J, leaving 2 bases between them. The CDR3 runs 12 residues. The CDR3 nucleotides are TGTGCCAGCTCACCGATGAACACTGAAGCTTTCTTT. Translating gives CASSPMNTEAFF.

In its sample, this clone was seen once. The chain has TRBV4-1 and TRBJ2-2; D unclear. Germline V gene lookup returns CDR1 MGHRA and CDR2 YSYEKL. CDR3 length equals 16 residues. Between the trimmed V and J ends, which lost 0 bases and 2 bases, there was a span of 10 bases. CDR3 region: CASSQDEETNTGELFF. CDR3 DNA sequence: TGCGCCAGCAGCCAAGATGAGGAGACCAACACCGGGGAGCTGTTTTTT.

In its sample, this clone was seen a few times. The CDR3 DNA is TGTGCCAGCAGTTTATGGGGGAACACTGAAGCTTTCTTT. Encoded protein: CASSLWGNTEAFF. The chain couples TRBV27 to TRBJ1-1; no firm D call. V was cut by 1 base and J by 1 base, with 4 bases left in between. Germline V lookup: CDR1 MNHEY, CDR2 SMNVEV (reference sequence). There are 13 residues in the CDR3.

V and J are TRBV6-5 and TRBJ1-5, with a weak D call TRBD1 (6 bases). V was cut by 5 bases and J by 7 bases, with 6 bases left in between. Germline assignment: CDR1 MNHEY and CDR2 SVGAGI. This CDR3 has 11 residues. This chain's CDR3 is CASSQGQPQHF. The CDR3 coding sequence is TGTGCCAGCAGTCAGGGGCAGCCCCAGCATTTT.

The chain has TRBV3-1 (or the pseudogene TRBV3-2) and TRBJ2-6; D is unclear. Germline V gives CDR1 LGHDT, CDR2 YNNKEL (reference sequence). Between the trimmed V and J ends, which lost 0 bases and 0 bases, there was a span of 6 bases. This CDR3 region has 16 residues. The DNA for the CDR3 is TGTGCCAGCAGCCAAGAGGCCGACTCTGGGGCCAACGTCCTGACTTTC. Amino acids: CASSQEADSGANVLTF.

CDR3 sequence: CASTPNPTVNIQYF. CDR3 nucleotide sequence: TGTGCCAGTACTCCGAATCCTACTGTCAACATTCAGTACTTC. The chain combines TRBV19 with TRBJ2-4; D is unresolved. Germline-derived CDR1 and CDR2 are LNHDA and SQIVND (reference sequence). The CDR3 consists of 14 residues. Trimming stripped 7 bases from V and 7 bases from J, with 17 bases between. The full variable domain, completed using reference TRBV19 and TRBJ2-4, is DGGITQSPKYLFRKEGQNVTLSCEQNLNHDAMYWYRQDPGQGLRLIYYSQIVNDFQKGDIAEGYSVSREKKESFPLTVTSAQKNPTAFYLCASTPNPTVNIQYFGAGTRLSVL.

The genes are TRBV28 and TRBJ1-6; weak D call: TRBD1 (5 bases). The CDR3 has 12 amino acids. Deletions cut 6 bases from V and 7 bases from J, with 7 bases between. CDR1 is MDHEN, CDR2 SYDVKM, per germline. The CDR3: CASRGGNSPLHF. The CDR3 DNA reads TGTGCCAGCAGGGGGGGAAATTCACCCCTCCACTTT.

V and J are TRBV30 and TRBJ1-4; D gene uncertain. CDR3 size: 11 residues. Per germline, CDR1 GTSNPN and CDR2 SVGIG (reference sequence). V lost 3 bases and J 4 bases, leaving 3 bases between the germline ends. The chain's CDR3 is CAWSSNEKLFF. CDR3 coding DNA: TGTGCCTGGAGCAGTAATGAAAAACTGTTTTTT.

In this sample, this clone turned up once. As DNA, the CDR3 is TGTGCCAGCAGCTTGGGGGGGGATAAGACTGAAGCTTTCTTT. Its translation is CASSLGGDKTEAFF. This chain connects TRBV7-8 to TRBJ1-1, with D perhaps matching TRBD1 (5 bases). The CDR3 has 14 amino acids. V was pared by 3 bases and J by 5 bases, with 13 bases between. Looked up from germline, CDR1 is SGHVS and CDR2 is FQNEAQ.

The J gene is TRBJ2-4, the V gene TRBV5-4, with 14 bases lining up with TRBD2. Per the germline V gene, CDR1 is SGHNT and CDR2 is YYREEE (reference sequence). The CDR3 sequence is 16 residues long. V trimming: 1 base; J trimming: 8 bases; junction bases outside the gene matches: 5. The DNA of the CDR3 is TGTGCCAGCAGCTTGCCGGGACTAGCGGGAGTAGACATTCAGTACTTC. This translates into CASSLPGLAGVDIQYF.

This chain uses TRBV2 with TRBJ1-2; 8 nucleotides align to TRBD1. The germline CDR1 and CDR2 sequences are SNHLY and FYNNEI. The CDR3 covers 11 residues. V lost 2 bases and J lost 14; bases outside the gene matches: 4. In nucleotides, the CDR3 is TGTGCCAGCAGTGAACAGGGGGCGAGTACCTTC. Its protein product is CASSEQGASTF. Full variable domain (outside the CDR3, taken from reference TRBV2 and TRBJ1-2): EPEVTQTPSHQVTQMGQEVILRCVPISNHLYFYWYRQILGQKVEFLVSFYNNEISEKSEIFDDQFSVERPDGSNFTLKIRSTKLEDSAMYFCASSEQGASTFGSGTRLTVV.

This chain links TRBV29-1 with TRBJ2-3, with 7 bases aligning to TRBD1. Per the germline V gene, CDR1 is SQVTM and CDR2 is ANQGSEA. This CDR3 contains 11 residues. CDR3: CSTGGTDTQYF. The CDR3, as DNA: TGCAGTACAGGGGGCACAGATACGCAGTATTTT.

This clone appeared a single time. The chain combines TRBV19 with TRBJ1-4; 7 bases are a match to TRBD1. This CDR3 is built from 15 residues. The germline V gene encodes CDR1 LNHDA and CDR2 SQIVND (reference sequence). V trimming: 6 bases; J trimming: 0 bases; junction bases outside the gene matches: 4. CDR3 sequence reads: CASRIGQATNEKLFF. In DNA, the CDR3 is TGTGCCAGTAGGATCGGACAGGCAACTAATGAAAAACTGTTTTTT.